The 9 T cell receptor beta chains presented below share a single source sample, sequenced in a study of a mutant IDH1 vaccine in newly diagnosed glioma. Time point given: baseline, week 1 (first vaccination visit). Treatment indicated: pre-vaccination baseline after standard-of-care therapy. Method: immunoSEQ multiplex PCR; TCRdb's copy keeps in-frame clones and lacks some. The sample contains 85,000 to 100,000 clones, roughly 90% of which appear only once. The sequencing used PBMCs, collected from a glioma patient treated with radiotherapy, temozolomide or both. The receptors stem from a woman aged 45-60 years with glioma.

The chain has TRBV27 and TRBJ2-1, with a tentative D call TRBD1 (6 bases). V was trimmed by 6 bases and J by 6 bases, leaving 15 bases between them. Per the germline V gene, CDR1 is MNHEY and CDR2 is SMNVEV (reference sequence). This CDR3 region has 14 residues. CDR3 sequence: CASRTQRGFNEQFF. CDR3 nucleotides: TGTGCCAGCAGAACTCAGAGGGGGTTCAATGAGCAGTTCTTC.

V usage is TRBV11-2 and J usage is TRBJ1-1; no reliable D call. This CDR3 contains 17 residues. Trimming removed 1 base from V and 0 bases from J, with 15 bases in between. Germline V gene sequence: CDR1 SGHAT, CDR2 FQNNGV. The CDR3: CASSLVGQEEMNTEAFF. Here the CDR3 DNA reads TGTGCCAGCAGCTTAGTTGGGCAGGAGGAAATGAACACTGAAGCTTTCTTT.

The CDR3 DNA reads TGCGCCAGCGGGGACAGCATCTACGAGCAGTACTTC. This encodes CASGDSIYEQYF. V gene TRBV10-1 combines with J gene TRBJ2-7; 7 bases line up with TRBD1. The germline gives CDR1 WNHNN, CDR2 SYGVQD (reference sequence). This CDR3 is 12 amino acids long. V lost 8 bases, J lost 3 bases, and 4 bases stayed unmatched.

J is TRBJ2-7 and V is TRBV5-3; 11 bases line up with TRBD2. TRBV5-3 is placed among ORFs of uncertain function. The CDR3 is 18 residues long. V dropped 4 bases and J dropped 0; count of bases not matched to a gene: 12. CDR3 in amino acids: CARSREGTSGPSSYEQYF. For the CDR3, the DNA is TGTGCCAGAAGCCGCGAAGGGACTAGCGGCCCTAGCTCCTACGAGCAGTACTTC.

This rearrangement joins TRBV9 to TRBJ2-3, with 9 bases aligning to TRBD2. The CDR3 is 14 residues long. The V and J ends lost 7 bases and 3 bases, in that order; junction bases with no gene match: 6. Germline V gene lookup returns CDR1 SGDLS and CDR2 YYNGEE. CDR3 loop: CASGRLAVTDTQYF. The DNA for the CDR3 is TGTGCCAGCGGAAGACTAGCGGTTACAGATACGCAGTATTTT.

This chain connects TRBV28 to TRBJ1-6; unclear D gene. Trimming stripped 5 bases from V and 16 bases from J, with 15 bases between. CDR1 MDHEN and CDR2 SYDVKM come from the germline V gene. The CDR3 has 12 residues. The CDR3 reads CASSPRHWRLHF. In DNA form, the CDR3 reads TGTGCCAGCAGTCCACGCCACTGGAGGCTCCACTTT.

The V call is TRBV5-4, the J call TRBJ2-3; D unclear. V was pared by 0 bases and J by 5 bases, with 4 bases between. Germline V gene data show CDR1 as SGHNT and CDR2 as YYREEE (reference sequence). This CDR3 is 12 amino acids long. CDR3: CASSLEGDTQYF. CDR3 in DNA: TGTGCCAGCAGCTTGGAAGGAGATACGCAGTATTTT.

With respect to this clone: Compared with germline, one end of the junction differs, possibly owing to a read error. The chain employs TRBV28 and TRBJ1-2, with D uncertain. The CDR3 runs 11 residues. CDR1 and CDR2 (germline): MDHEN, SYDVKM. For the CDR3, the DNA is TGTGCCAGCTCCTCCCCCTATGGCTACATCTTC. Protein sequence: CASSSPYGYIF.

V usage is TRBV13 and J usage is TRBJ2-4; 8 bases agree with TRBD1. J lost 3 bases, V lost 6 bases, and 7 bases had no gene match. Looked up from germline, CDR1 is PRHDT and CDR2 is FYEKMQ (reference sequence). The CDR3 has 15 residues. The CDR3 coding sequence is TGTGCCAGCAGTCCTCCAGGGGGCAGCAAAAACATTCAGTACTTC. This codes for CASSPPGGSKNIQYF.